The 32 T cell receptor beta chains below come from one sample, sequenced in a study of blood T cell repertoires in COVID-19. Assay used: immunoSEQ multiplex PCR; TCRdb lists only in-frame clones, some missing. The profile shows about half a million clones, approximately 85% of them singletons. Material: peripheral blood. Source of these receptors: a human donor in a cohort sampled during active COVID-19.

This clone came up many times. The gene calls are TRBV21-1 and TRBJ2-7; TRBD2 is the table's D call and was not checked against the DNA. TRBV21-1 is assigned pseudogene status. The CDR3 runs to 17 residues. The CDR3 sequence: CASSKPRPGLGVGEQYF. CDR3 nucleotides: TGTGCCAGCAGCAAACCTAGGCCGGGACTAGGGGTGGGGGAGCAGTACTTC.

The gene calls are TRBV19 and TRBJ2-1, with 12 bases lining up with TRBD2. CDR3 length: 15 amino acids. CDR1 LNHDA and CDR2 SQIVND come from the germline V gene (reference sequence). J gave up 5 bases and V 3 bases, and 2 bases lay outside the gene matches. CDR3 in DNA: TGTGCCAGTAGTATTCGGACTAGCGGGAACAATGAGCAGTTCTTC. Amino acids: CASSIRTSGNNEQFF.

The rearrangement links TRBV4-1 to TRBJ2-5; 7 nucleotides align to TRBD2. Trimming at V came to 0 bases and at J to 2 bases, leaving 6 bases not matched to a gene. Germline lookup yields CDR1 MGHRA and CDR2 YSYEKL. The CDR3 length is 16 residues. Here the CDR3 reads CASSQDGGRVQETQYF. DNA of the CDR3: TGCGCCAGCAGCCAAGATGGTGGGAGGGTTCAAGAGACCCAGTACTTC.

CDR3 nucleotide sequence: TGTGCCAGCAGCGTATTCCCTTATGCTAGCGGGGACCGCACAGATACGCAGTATTTT. Its translation: CASSVFPYASGDRTDTQYF. V is TRBV9 and J is TRBJ2-3, with 9 bases that match TRBD2. This CDR3 has 19 residues. CDR1 and CDR2 (germline): SGDLS, YYNGEE. Trimming took 1 base from V and 1 from J; bases not matched to a gene: 13. The full variable domain, with the rest looked up from reference TRBV9 and TRBJ2-3, is DSGVTQTPKHLITATGQRVTLRCSPRSGDLSVYWYQQSLDQGLQFLIQYYNGEERAKGNILERFSAQQFPDLHSELNLSSLELGDSALYFCASSVFPYASGDRTDTQYFGPGTRLTVL.

The rearrangement links TRBV2 to TRBJ2-1, with D possibly matching TRBD2 (6 bases). There are 13 residues in the CDR3. CDR1 SNHLY and CDR2 FYNNEI come from the germline V gene. With 6 bases removed from V and 3 bases from J, the gap between germline ends came to 9 bases. This CDR3 is CASSISGYNEQFF. The DNA of the CDR3 is TGTGCCAGCAGCATTAGCGGCTACAATGAGCAGTTCTTC.

The CDR3 DNA reads TGCAGCGTTGAAGATTCCAGGGTTGATGAGCAGTTCTTC. Protein: CSVEDSRVDEQFF. This chain links TRBV29-1 with TRBJ2-1; tentatively, D is TRBD1 (5 bases). The CDR3 is made up of 13 amino acids. The V gene's germline CDR1 is SQVTM and CDR2 ANQGSEA. V lost 0 bases, J lost 8 bases, and 11 bases lay in between.

V gene TRBV5-1 combines with J gene TRBJ2-7, with D tentatively TRBD1 (6 bases). Between the trimmed V and J ends, which lost 1 base and 2 bases, there was a span of 13 bases. The CDR3 is 15 amino acids. Per the germline V gene, CDR1 is SGHRS and CDR2 is YFSETQ. The CDR3 protein is CASSLRTEMTYEQYF. CDR3 nucleotides: TGCGCCAGCAGCTTGAGGACAGAGATGACCTACGAGCAGTACTTC.

This clone showed up just once. This chain uses TRBV2 with TRBJ2-1, with 10 bases lining up with TRBD1. Trimming removed 7 bases from V and 4 bases from J; junction bases left unmatched: 7. The CDR3 runs to 15 residues. The V gene's germline CDR1 is SNHLY and CDR2 FYNNEI. CDR3 amino acids: CASILGQGSYNEQFF. The CDR3 DNA is TGTGCCAGCATCTTGGGACAGGGGAGTTACAATGAGCAGTTCTTC.

Remarks on this clone: A much larger clone sits a single nucleotide away, making a read error possible. The genes are TRBV9 and TRBJ1-2, with 10 bases matching TRBD1. Losses at the gene ends were 3 bases for V and 7 bases for J; bases not matched to a gene: 6. This CDR3 is built from 14 residues. CDR1 is SGDLS and CDR2 is YYNGEE in the germline V gene. The CDR3 here is CASSADRGLGGYTF. The CDR3 bases are TGTGCCAGCAGCGCCGACAGGGGGCTGGGTGGCTACACCTTC.

This chain uses TRBV5-1 with TRBJ1-1; TRBD1 matches at 8 bases. Germline-derived CDR1 and CDR2 are SGHRS and YFSETQ. The CDR3 covers 16 residues. V trimming: 0 bases; J trimming: 0 bases; junction bases outside the gene matches: 4. This chain's CDR3 is CASSLELGQVNTEAFF. CDR3 nucleotide sequence: TGCGCCAGCAGCTTGGAATTGGGACAGGTGAACACTGAAGCTTTCTTT.

This chain links TRBV19 with TRBJ2-7; 7 nucleotides agree with TRBD1. Germline CDR1 LNHDA, CDR2 SQIVND (reference sequence). The CDR3 length is 15 residues. J gave up 2 bases and V 5 bases, and 9 bases lay outside the gene matches. DNA of the CDR3: TGTGCCAGTAGTCCCGGGGACAGACTCACCTACGAGCAGTACTTC. It specifies CASSPGDRLTYEQYF.

The chain combines TRBV5-8 with TRBJ2-5; TRBD1 aligns across 7 bases. Trimming at V came to 0 bases and at J to 5 bases, leaving 10 bases not matched to a gene. This CDR3 has 16 amino acids. Germline V gene lookup returns CDR1 SGHTS and CDR2 YDEGEE. The CDR3 loop is CASSLAWGQRPETQYF. CDR3 nucleotides: TGTGCCAGCAGCTTGGCCTGGGGACAGAGGCCGGAGACCCAGTACTTC.

This chain joins TRBV5-1 and TRBJ2-3; 8 bases are shared with TRBD2. CDR1 SGHRS and CDR2 YFSETQ come from the germline V gene. Unmatched junction bases numbered 10, after V lost 2 bases and J lost 5 bases. This CDR3 has 16 amino acids. Here the CDR3 reads CASSLIAGPVRDTQYF. In nucleotides, the CDR3 is TGCGCCAGCAGCTTAATAGCGGGACCCGTAAGAGATACGCAGTATTTT. Using reference TRBV5-1 and TRBJ2-3 for the parts outside the CDR3, the full variable domain is KAGVTQTPRYLIKTRGQQVTLSCSPISGHRSVSWYQQTPGQGLQFLFEYFSETQRNKGNFPGRFSGRQFSNSRSEMNVSTLELGDSALYLCASSLIAGPVRDTQYFGPGTRLTVL.

This clone was seen a single time. V is TRBV10-1 and J is TRBJ2-3, with TRBD2 matching 8 bases. V was pared by 10 bases and J by 4 bases, with 10 bases of the junction left unmatched. The CDR3 spans 14 residues. CDR1 and CDR2 (germline): WNHNN, SYGVQD (reference sequence). Here the CDR3 reads CATRKAGGADTQYF. The CDR3 bases are TGCGCCACCAGAAAAGCCGGGGGGGCAGATACGCAGTATTTT.

The chain joins TRBV11-2 to TRBJ2-1, with a weak D call TRBD2 (6 bases). V shed 3 bases and J shed 7 bases, with 16 bases lying between them. CDR3 length: 15 amino acids. Per germline, CDR1 SGHAT and CDR2 FQNNGV. CDR3 residues: CASSLGWEDHNEQFF. CDR3 bases: TGTGCCAGCAGCTTGGGGTGGGAGGACCATAATGAGCAGTTCTTC. The full variable domain, with the rest looked up from reference TRBV11-2 and TRBJ2-1, is EAGVAQSPRYKIIEKRQSVAFWCNPISGHATLYWYQQILGQGPKLLIQFQNNGVVDDSQLPKDRFSAERLKGVDSTLKIQPAKLEDSAVYLCASSLGWEDHNEQFFGPGTRLTVL.

Notes on this clone: The identical CDR3 is also encoded by other nucleotide sequences in the sample. The V call is TRBV28, the J call TRBJ1-1, with a tentative D call TRBD1 (5 bases). This CDR3 has 12 amino acids. Trimming took 8 bases from V and 0 from J, leaving 7 bases between them. In germline, CDR1 is MDHEN, CDR2 SYDVKM. The CDR3 sequence: CASRTLNTEAFF. CDR3 in DNA: TGTGCCAGCCGGACATTGAACACTGAAGCTTTCTTT.

The chain employs TRBV10-1 and TRBJ1-2; D gene uncertain. The germline V and J ends were trimmed by 5 bases and 0 bases, with 16 bases remaining between them. The length of the CDR3 is 16 residues. The germline CDR1 and CDR2 sequences are WNHNN and SYGVQD (reference sequence). The CDR3 DNA is TGCGCCAGCAGTTCGGTCACCTCTTTACCTAACTATGGCTACACCTTC. Translation: CASSSVTSLPNYGYTF.

The chain has TRBV6-6 and TRBJ2-7, with a tentative D call TRBD2 (5 bases). This CDR3 is 15 amino acids long. The germline CDR1 and CDR2 sequences are MNHNY and SVGAGI (reference sequence). Trimming removed 0 bases at V and 0 bases at J, with 9 bases between. The CDR3 bases are TGTGCCAGCAGTTACTCTGAGGGTTACTCCTACGAGCAGTACTTC. Its protein is CASSYSEGYSYEQYF.

The chain uses TRBV7-3 and TRBJ2-2; 8 positions match TRBD1. The CDR3 consists of 14 residues. Germline CDR1 is SGHTA and CDR2 is FQGTGA. After removal of 5 bases from V and 5 bases from J, the junction contained 4 bases not matched to a gene. CDR3 nucleotides: TGTGCCAGCAGCGCCACAGGGGGGACCGGGGAGCTGTTTTTT. Translating gives CASSATGGTGELFF.

J is TRBJ1-5 and V is TRBV3-1 (or the pseudogene TRBV3-2), with D maybe TRBD1 (6 bases). V gave up 4 bases and J gave up 2 bases, with 6 bases separating them. The germline V gene has CDR1 LGHDT and CDR2 YNNKEL (reference sequence). The CDR3 is made up of 13 amino acids. The CDR3 nucleotides read TGTGCCAGCAGCCGGACAGGCAATCAGCCCCAGCATTTT. Its translation is CASSRTGNQPQHF.

This sequence joins TRBV6-5 and TRBJ1-2; D not resolved. Trimming removed 7 bases from V and 4 bases from J, with 13 bases in between. The CDR3 has 13 amino acids. Germline values: CDR1 MNHEY, CDR2 SVGAGI. CDR3 bases: TGTGCCAGCAAACATAGGGAGGGCTATGGCTACACCTTC. Translation gives CASKHREGYGYTF.

The chain has TRBV2 and TRBJ2-7; D gene unclear. CDR3 length equals 13 residues. From germline, CDR1 is SNHLY and CDR2 FYNNEI. V lost 3 bases to trimming and J lost 4 bases, with 10 bases between them. The CDR3 region has the DNA TGTGCCAGCAGTGACTCAGGCTTATACGAGCAGTACTTC. Protein product: CASSDSGLYEQYF.

V and J are TRBV2 and TRBJ2-7, with 10 positions matching TRBD2. Germline V lookup: CDR1 SNHLY, CDR2 FYNNEI. Trimming cost V 5 bases and J 2 bases; bases outside gene matches: 6. There are 15 residues in the CDR3. The CDR3 sequence: CASSKEREGTYEQYF. DNA for the CDR3: TGTGCCAGCAGTAAGGAGCGGGAGGGGACCTACGAGCAGTACTTC.

This chain uses TRBV18 with TRBJ1-1; 10 nucleotides line up with TRBD1. V lost 3 bases, J lost 5 bases, and 6 bases stayed unmatched. CDR3 size: 15 residues. Germline V lookup: CDR1 KGHSH, CDR2 LQKENI. The CDR3 DNA is TGTGCCAGCTCACCGACCAGACAGGGGGCTACTGAAGCTTTCTTT. Encoded protein: CASSPTRQGATEAFF.

The J gene is TRBJ2-6, the V gene TRBV2; TRBD1 matches 9 bases. Per the germline V gene, CDR1 is SNHLY and CDR2 is FYNNEI. The CDR3 is 16 residues long. Losses at the gene ends were 4 bases for V and 4 bases for J; bases not matched to a gene: 5. The DNA of the CDR3 is TGTGCCAGCAGTGGAGGACAGGGGAACGGGGCCAACGTCCTGACTTTC. Its protein product is CASSGGQGNGANVLTF.

This chain links TRBV3-1 (or the pseudogene TRBV3-2) with TRBJ2-2; D is perhaps TRBD1 (5 bases). The CDR3 runs 17 residues. From germline, CDR1 is LGHDT and CDR2 YNNKEL (reference sequence). V was trimmed by 4 bases and J by 0 bases, leaving 15 bases between them. The CDR3 loop is CASSPLGRISNTGELFF. CDR3 nucleotides: TGTGCCAGCAGCCCTCTGGGGCGGATATCGAACACCGGGGAGCTGTTTTTT.

The chain links TRBV18 to TRBJ2-2; 8 positions match TRBD1. Trimming removed 4 bases from V and 6 bases from J; junction bases left unmatched: 1. CDR3 length: 13 amino acids. Germline CDR1 is KGHSH and CDR2 is LQKENI. CDR3 amino acids: CASSRTGSGELFF. For the CDR3, the DNA is TGTGCCAGCTCACGGACAGGGTCCGGGGAGCTGTTTTTT.

The J gene is TRBJ2-7, the V gene TRBV28; 8 nucleotides align to TRBD2. The CDR3 loop spans 14 amino acids. In germline, CDR1 is MDHEN, CDR2 SYDVKM. V lost 4 bases and J lost 4; bases outside the gene matches: 6. CDR3 in DNA: TGTGCCAGCAGTTCGGGACTAGATGGGTACGAGCAGTACTTC. Its translation: CASSSGLDGYEQYF.

This chain links TRBV20-1 with TRBJ1-4; TRBD1 agrees at 9 bases. V shed 3 bases, J shed 3 bases, and the junction held 5 bases outside the gene matches. Germline CDR1 and CDR2: DFQATT and SNEGSKA (reference sequence). The length of the CDR3 is 15 residues. The CDR3 DNA reads as TGCAGTGCTAGTATCGGGACAGGGCCTAATGAAAAACTGTTTTTT. Residues: CSASIGTGPNEKLFF.

This chain links TRBV7-2 with TRBJ2-4, with D hard to call. Trimming shortened V by 5 bases and J by 0 bases, and 14 bases separated the two germline ends. Germline V gene lookup returns CDR1 SGHTA and CDR2 FQGNSA. This CDR3 is built from 16 residues. Here the CDR3 reads CASSPPPLGAKNIQYF. The CDR3 DNA follows: TGTGCCAGCAGCCCTCCCCCCCTAGGAGCCAAAAACATTCAGTACTTC. Together with reference TRBV7-2 and TRBJ2-4, the CDR3 gives the full variable domain: GAGVSQSPSNKVTEKGKDVELRCDPISGHTALYWYRQSLGQGLEFLIYFQGNSAPDKSGLPSDRFSAERTGGSVSTLTIQRTQQEDSAVYLCASSPPPLGAKNIQYFGAGTRLSVL.

This sequence joins TRBV10-2 and TRBJ2-2; 7 bases are a match to TRBD2. The CDR3 is 15 amino acids. V was pared by 5 bases and J by 8 bases, with 11 bases of the junction left unmatched. From germline, CDR1 is WSHSY and CDR2 SAAADI. The CDR3 spells CASSLREALSGELFF. CDR3 sequence (DNA): TGCGCCAGCAGTTTACGGGAGGCCCTGTCTGGGGAGCTGTTTTTT.

Here the CDR3 DNA reads TGTGCCAGCAGTGCTAGCGGGAGAACCGGGGAGCTGTTTTTT. It codes for CASSASGRTGELFF. The chain uses TRBV2 and TRBJ2-2, with 10 bases that match TRBD2. V trimming: 4 bases; J trimming: 5 bases; junction bases outside the gene matches: 1. The CDR3 is 14 amino acids. From germline, CDR1 is SNHLY and CDR2 FYNNEI. Looking up the rest from reference TRBV2 and TRBJ2-2 gives the full variable domain: EPEVTQTPSHQVTQMGQEVILRCVPISNHLYFYWYRQILGQKVEFLVSFYNNEISEKSEIFDDQFSVERPDGSNFTLKIRSTKLEDSAMYFCASSASGRTGELFFGEGSRLTVL.